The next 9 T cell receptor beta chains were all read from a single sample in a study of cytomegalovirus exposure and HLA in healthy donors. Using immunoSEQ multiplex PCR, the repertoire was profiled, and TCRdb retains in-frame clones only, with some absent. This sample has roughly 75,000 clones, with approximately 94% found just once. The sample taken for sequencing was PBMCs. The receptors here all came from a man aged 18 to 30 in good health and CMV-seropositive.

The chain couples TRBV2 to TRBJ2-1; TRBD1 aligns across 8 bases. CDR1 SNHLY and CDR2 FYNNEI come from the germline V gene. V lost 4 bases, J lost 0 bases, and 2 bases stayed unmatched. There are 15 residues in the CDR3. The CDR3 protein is CASSADRDSYNEQFF. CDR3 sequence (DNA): TGTGCCAGCAGTGCGGACAGGGACTCCTACAATGAGCAGTTCTTC.

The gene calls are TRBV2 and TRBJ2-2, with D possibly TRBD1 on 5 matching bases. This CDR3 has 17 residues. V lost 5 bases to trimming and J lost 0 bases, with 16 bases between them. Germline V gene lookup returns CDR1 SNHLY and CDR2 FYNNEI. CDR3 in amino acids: CASSRTGTVTNTGELFF. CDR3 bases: TGTGCCAGCAGTAGAACAGGCACCGTTACGAACACCGGGGAGCTGTTTTTT.

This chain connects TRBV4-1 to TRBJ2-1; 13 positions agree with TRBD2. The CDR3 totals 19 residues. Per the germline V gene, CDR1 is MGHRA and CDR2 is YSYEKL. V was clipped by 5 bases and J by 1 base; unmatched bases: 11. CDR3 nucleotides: TGCGCCAGCAGCGCCTCCGGACTAGCGGGAGACTCGTCCTACAATGAGCAGTTCTTC. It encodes CASSASGLAGDSSYNEQFF.

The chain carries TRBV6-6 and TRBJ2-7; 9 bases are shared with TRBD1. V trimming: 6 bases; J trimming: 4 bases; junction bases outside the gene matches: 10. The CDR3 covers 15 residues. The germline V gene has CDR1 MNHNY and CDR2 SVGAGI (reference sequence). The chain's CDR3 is CASSSSRDRVYEQYF. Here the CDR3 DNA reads TGTGCCAGCAGCTCTTCACGGGACAGGGTATACGAGCAGTACTTC.

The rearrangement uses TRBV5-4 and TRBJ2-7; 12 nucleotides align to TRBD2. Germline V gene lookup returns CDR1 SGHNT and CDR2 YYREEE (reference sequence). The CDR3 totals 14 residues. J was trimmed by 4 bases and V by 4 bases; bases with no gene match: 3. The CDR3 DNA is TGTGCCAGCAGCCGAGGACTAGCGGGATACGAGCAGTACTTC. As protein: CASSRGLAGYEQYF.

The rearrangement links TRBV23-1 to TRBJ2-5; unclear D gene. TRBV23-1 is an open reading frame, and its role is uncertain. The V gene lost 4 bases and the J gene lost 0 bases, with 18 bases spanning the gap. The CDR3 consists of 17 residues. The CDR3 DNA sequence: TGCGCCAGCAGTCTAGTCGCCGAGTCTCAGGACCAAGAGACCCAGTACTTC. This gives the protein CASSLVAESQDQETQYF.

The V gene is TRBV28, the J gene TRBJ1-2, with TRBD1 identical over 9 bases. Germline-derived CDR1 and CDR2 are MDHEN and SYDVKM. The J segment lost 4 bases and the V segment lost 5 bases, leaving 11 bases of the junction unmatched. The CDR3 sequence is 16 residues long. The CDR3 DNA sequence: TGTGCCAGCAGTATTACAGGGGGCGTCGTGGGCTATGGCTACACCTTC. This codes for CASSITGGVVGYGYTF.

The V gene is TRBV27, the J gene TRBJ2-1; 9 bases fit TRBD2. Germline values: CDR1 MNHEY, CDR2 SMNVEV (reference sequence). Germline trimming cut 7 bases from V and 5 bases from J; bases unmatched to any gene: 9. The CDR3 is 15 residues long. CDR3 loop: CASMSSGTLHNEQFF. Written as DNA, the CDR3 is TGTGCCAGCATGTCTAGCGGGACACTACACAATGAGCAGTTCTTC.

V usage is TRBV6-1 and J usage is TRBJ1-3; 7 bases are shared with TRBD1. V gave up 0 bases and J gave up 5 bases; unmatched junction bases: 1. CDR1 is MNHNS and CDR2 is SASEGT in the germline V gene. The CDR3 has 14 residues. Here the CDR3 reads CASSEARGRNTIYF. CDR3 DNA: TGTGCCAGCAGTGAAGCAAGGGGGCGAAACACCATATATTTT.